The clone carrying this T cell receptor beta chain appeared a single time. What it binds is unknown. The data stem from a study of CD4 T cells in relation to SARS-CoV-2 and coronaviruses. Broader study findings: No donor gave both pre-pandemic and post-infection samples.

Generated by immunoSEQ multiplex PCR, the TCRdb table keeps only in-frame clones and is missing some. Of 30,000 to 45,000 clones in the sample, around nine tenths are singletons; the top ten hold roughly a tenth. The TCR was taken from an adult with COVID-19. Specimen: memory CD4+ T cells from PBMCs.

The CDR3 coding sequence is TGTGCCAGCACCCAGGGAAACACTGAAGCTTTCTTT. This encodes CASTQGNTEAFF. The chain combines TRBV3-1 (or the pseudogene TRBV3-2) with TRBJ1-1; D may be TRBD1 (5 bases). The CDR3 length is 12 residues. Germline values: CDR1 LGHDT, CDR2 YNNKEL (reference sequence). V lost 7 bases, J lost 2 bases, and 8 bases lay in between.